Each of the 5 T cell receptor beta chains below was sequenced from the same sample in a study of cytotoxic CD8 clonotypes in ibrutinib-treated CLL. TCRdb keeps only in-frame clones here, not all; method: immunoSEQ multiplex PCR. The sample carries some 130,000 clones, approximately 85% recorded once. Here the sequenced sample was PBMCs, taken after 24 months of ibrutinib treatment. These receptors were collected from a human donor with chronic lymphocytic leukemia.

The chain combines TRBV6-5 with TRBJ2-7, with a tentative D call TRBD1 (5 bases). Trimming took 3 bases from V and 0 from J, leaving 12 bases between them. The CDR3 contains 15 residues. Germline loops: CDR1 MNHEY, CDR2 SVGAGI. CDR3 protein: CASSYIGVLSYEQYF. DNA of the CDR3: TGTGCCAGCAGTTATATAGGGGTTCTCTCCTACGAGCAGTACTTC.

V gene TRBV25-1 combines with J gene TRBJ1-3; unclear D gene. The germline V gene has CDR1 MGHDK and CDR2 SYGVNS. The CDR3 contains 13 residues. Trimming removed 6 bases at V and 8 bases at J, with 14 bases between. CDR3 sequence reads: CASSHISRDTIYF. DNA of the CDR3: TGTGCCAGCAGCCATATCAGCCGAGACACCATATATTTT.

The CDR3 DNA is TGTGCCATCAGTGAGTCGGGTGGGGGGCCCTCGGTGGACTATGGCTACACCTTC. Translated, it gives CAISESGGGPSVDYGYTF. The rearrangement joins TRBV10-3 to TRBJ1-2; perhaps TRBD1 as D (6 bases). Germline V gene lookup returns CDR1 ENHRY and CDR2 SYGVKD. This CDR3 region has 18 residues. Trimming removed 0 bases from V and 3 bases from J, with 20 bases in between.

The V and J genes are TRBV28 and TRBJ2-3; 8 bases map to TRBD2. This CDR3 is 14 amino acids long. The V segment lost 6 bases and the J segment 3 bases; nucleotides outside the gene matches: 5. Germline V lookup: CDR1 MDHEN, CDR2 SYDVKM. The CDR3 loop reads CASREGLVTDTQYF. CDR3 bases: TGTGCCAGCAGGGAGGGACTAGTAACAGATACGCAGTATTTT.

The chain combines TRBV9 with TRBJ1-3, with D hard to call. V was shortened by 3 bases and J by 0 bases, with 16 bases between the two germline ends. CDR3 length equals 17 residues. Germline assignment: CDR1 SGDLS and CDR2 YYNGEE. This CDR3 reads CASSASPLGDSGNTIYF. The CDR3 DNA sequence: TGTGCCAGCAGCGCATCACCTCTTGGGGACTCTGGAAACACCATATATTTT.